By share of the sample, the clone carrying this TCR beta chain is large. The antigen is undetermined. This sample is part of a study of liver allograft versus peripheral blood T cells. For the study at large: Peripheral blood of the recipients supplied T cell receptor repertoires that were compared with those in transplanted livers. Study-level results: Reportedly, the T cell receptor repertoires inside liver allografts were not the same as those in peripheral blood.

Using its own MiXCR run on the reads, TCRdb lists one record per CDR3 protein. This sample yields 900 to 1,300 distinct CDR3 sequences, of which under 45% are seen a single time; less than 80% belongs to the top ten. The sequence was obtained from a human patient who had a liver transplant. Some T cells may be supplied by the graft donor.

The CDR3 DNA sequence: TGTGCCAGCAGCTGGACAGGGGATTGTTGCTATGAGCAGTTCTTC. Protein: CASSWTGDCCYEQFF. This chain links TRBV13 with TRBJ2-1; 9 nucleotides match TRBD1. Germline V gives CDR1 PRHDT, CDR2 FYEKMQ (reference sequence). This CDR3 is built from 15 residues. J lost 8 bases, V lost 4 bases, and 9 bases had no gene match.